The next 3 T cell receptor beta chains were all read from a single sample in a study of blood T cell repertoires in COVID-19. Profiling relied on immunoSEQ multiplex PCR, and the TCRdb table lists in-frame clones only, not all of them. Among around 300,000 clones listed, roughly 86% were seen once. Specimen: PBMCs or T cells enriched from blood (not recorded which). These TCRs come from a woman younger than 45 who had recovered from COVID-19.

This clone came up once. The chain employs TRBV2 and TRBJ1-6; D gene ambiguous. The ends were cut back, 10 bases at V and 5 bases at J, with 15 bases in the middle. The CDR3 contains 14 residues. CDR1 is SNHLY and CDR2 is FYNNEI in the germline V gene. DNA of the CDR3: TGTGCCATCCTCCTCGTGGAGAATAATTCACCCCTCCACTTT. Translated, it gives CAILLVENNSPLHF. The full variable domain, completed using reference TRBV2 and TRBJ1-6, is EPEVTQTPSHQVTQMGQEVILRCVPISNHLYFYWYRQILGQKVEFLVSFYNNEISEKSEIFDDQFSVERPDGSNFTLKIRSTKLEDSAMYFCAILLVENNSPLHFGNGTRLTVT.

This clone was counted between two and nine times. The chain couples TRBV19 to TRBJ1-1; maybe TRBD1 (6 bases). The length of the CDR3 is 16 residues. Trimming cost V 3 bases and J 0 bases, with 14 bases left between them. The germline gives CDR1 LNHDA, CDR2 SQIVND (reference sequence). CDR3 sequence: CASSILGGAVNTEAFF. The CDR3 DNA is TGTGCCAGTAGTATCCTGGGGGGGGCTGTGAACACTGAAGCTTTCTTT.

J is TRBJ2-1 and V is TRBV15, with TRBD1 identical over 7 bases. CDR3 size: 16 residues. Trimming at V came to 0 bases and at J to 4 bases, leaving 6 bases not matched to a gene. CDR1 and CDR2 (germline): LNHNV, YYDKDF (reference sequence). The CDR3 sequence is CATSRDQDREYNEQFF. The CDR3 DNA sequence: TGTGCCACCAGCAGAGATCAAGACAGGGAGTACAATGAGCAGTTCTTC.